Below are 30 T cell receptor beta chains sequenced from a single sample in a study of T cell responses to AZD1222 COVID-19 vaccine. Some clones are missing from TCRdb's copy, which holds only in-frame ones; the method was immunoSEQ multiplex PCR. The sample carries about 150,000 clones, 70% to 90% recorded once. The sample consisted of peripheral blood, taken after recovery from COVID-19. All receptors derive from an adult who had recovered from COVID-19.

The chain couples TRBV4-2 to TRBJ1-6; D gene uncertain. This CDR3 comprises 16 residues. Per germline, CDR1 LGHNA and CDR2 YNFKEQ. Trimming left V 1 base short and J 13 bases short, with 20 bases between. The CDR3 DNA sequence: TGTGCCAGCAGCCAAGTAGTCCCGGACGTCAGATTTCCCCTCCACTTT. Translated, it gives CASSQVVPDVRFPLHF.

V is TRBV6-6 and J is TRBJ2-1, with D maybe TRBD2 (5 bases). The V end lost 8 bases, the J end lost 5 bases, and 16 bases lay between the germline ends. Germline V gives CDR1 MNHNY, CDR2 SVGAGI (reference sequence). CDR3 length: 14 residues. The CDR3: CASAGRTFNNEQFF. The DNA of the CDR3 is TGTGCCAGCGCTGGGCGGACTTTTAACAATGAGCAGTTCTTC.

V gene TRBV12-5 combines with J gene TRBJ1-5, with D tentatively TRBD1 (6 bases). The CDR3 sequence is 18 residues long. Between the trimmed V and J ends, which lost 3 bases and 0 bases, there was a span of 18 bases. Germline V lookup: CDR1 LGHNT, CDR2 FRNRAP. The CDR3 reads CASGFLTPRTDSNQPQHF. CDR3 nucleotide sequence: TGTGCTAGTGGTTTCCTTACCCCCCGGACAGATAGCAATCAGCCCCAGCATTTT.

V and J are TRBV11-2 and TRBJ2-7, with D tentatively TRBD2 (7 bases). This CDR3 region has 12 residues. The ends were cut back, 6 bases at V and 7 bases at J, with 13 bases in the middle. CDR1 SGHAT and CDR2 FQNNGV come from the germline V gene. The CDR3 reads CASSVGGGEQYF. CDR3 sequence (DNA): TGTGCCAGCAGTGTGGGAGGGGGGGAGCAGTACTTC. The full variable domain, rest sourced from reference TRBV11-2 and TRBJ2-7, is EAGVAQSPRYKIIEKRQSVAFWCNPISGHATLYWYQQILGQGPKLLIQFQNNGVVDDSQLPKDRFSAERLKGVDSTLKIQPAKLEDSAVYLCASSVGGGEQYFGPGTRLTVT.

As DNA, the CDR3 is TGTGCCAGTAGTATAGATGGTGGAGCGTCAGTCGGAGATACGCAGTATTTT. This codes for CASSIDGGASVGDTQYF. The chain links TRBV19 to TRBJ2-3; D unresolved. CDR1 and CDR2 from the germline V gene are LNHDA and SQIVND (reference sequence). V was shortened by 0 bases and J by 5 bases, with 18 bases between the two germline ends. The length of the CDR3 is 17 residues. Full variable domain (remainder filled in from reference TRBV19 and TRBJ2-3): DGGITQSPKYLFRKEGQNVTLSCEQNLNHDAMYWYRQDPGQGLRLIYYSQIVNDFQKGDIAEGYSVSREKKESFPLTVTSAQKNPTAFYLCASSIDGGASVGDTQYFGPGTRLTVL.

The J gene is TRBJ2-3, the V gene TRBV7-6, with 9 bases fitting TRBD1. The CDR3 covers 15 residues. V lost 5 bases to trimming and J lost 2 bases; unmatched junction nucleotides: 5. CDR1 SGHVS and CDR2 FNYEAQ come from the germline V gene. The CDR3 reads CASSPTGGSTDTQYF. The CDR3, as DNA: TGTGCCAGCAGCCCGACAGGGGGATCCACAGATACGCAGTATTTT.

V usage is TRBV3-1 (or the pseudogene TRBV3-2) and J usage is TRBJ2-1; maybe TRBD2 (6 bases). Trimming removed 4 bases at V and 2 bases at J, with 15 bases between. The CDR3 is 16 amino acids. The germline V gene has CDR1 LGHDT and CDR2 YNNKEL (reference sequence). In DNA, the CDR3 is TGTGCCAGCAGCCCCCGCTTCGCGGGGCCCTACAATGAGCAGTTCTTC. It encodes CASSPRFAGPYNEQFF.

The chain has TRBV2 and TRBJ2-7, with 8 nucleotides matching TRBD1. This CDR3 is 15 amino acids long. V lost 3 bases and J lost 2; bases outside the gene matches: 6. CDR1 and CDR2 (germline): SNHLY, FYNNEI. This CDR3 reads CASSEDGQGPYEQYF. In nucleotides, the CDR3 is TGTGCCAGCAGTGAGGATGGACAGGGCCCCTACGAGCAGTACTTC.

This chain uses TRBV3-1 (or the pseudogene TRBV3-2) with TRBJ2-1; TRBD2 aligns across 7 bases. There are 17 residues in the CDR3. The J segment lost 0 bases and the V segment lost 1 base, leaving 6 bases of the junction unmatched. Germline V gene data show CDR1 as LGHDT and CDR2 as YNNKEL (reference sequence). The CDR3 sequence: CASSQAKRGSSYNEQFF. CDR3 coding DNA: TGTGCCAGCAGCCAAGCAAAGCGGGGTAGCTCCTACAATGAGCAGTTCTTC.

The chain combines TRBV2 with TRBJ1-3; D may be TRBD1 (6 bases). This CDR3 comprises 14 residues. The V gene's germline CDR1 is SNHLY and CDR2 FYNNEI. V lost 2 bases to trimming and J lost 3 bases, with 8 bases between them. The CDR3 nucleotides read TGTGCCAGCAGTGAACAAGGGGGTGGAAACACCATATATTTT. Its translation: CASSEQGGGNTIYF.

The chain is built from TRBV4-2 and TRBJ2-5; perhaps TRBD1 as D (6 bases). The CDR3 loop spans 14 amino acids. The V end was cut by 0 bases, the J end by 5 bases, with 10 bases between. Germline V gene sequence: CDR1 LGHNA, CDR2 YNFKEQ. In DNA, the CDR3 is TGTGCCAGCAGCCAAGATGCCAGGGGTGAGACCCAGTACTTC. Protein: CASSQDARGETQYF.

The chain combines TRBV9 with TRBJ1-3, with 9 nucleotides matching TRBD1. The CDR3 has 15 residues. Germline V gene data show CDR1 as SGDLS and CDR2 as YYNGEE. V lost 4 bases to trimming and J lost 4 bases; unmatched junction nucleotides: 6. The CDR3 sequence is CASSLRDRVGNTIYF. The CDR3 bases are TGTGCCAGCAGCCTGCGGGACAGGGTGGGAAACACCATATATTTT.

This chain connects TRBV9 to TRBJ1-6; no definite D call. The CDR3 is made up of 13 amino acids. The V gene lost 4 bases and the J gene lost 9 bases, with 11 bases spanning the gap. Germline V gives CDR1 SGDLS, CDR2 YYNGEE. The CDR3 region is CASSLKGSSPLHF. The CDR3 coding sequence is TGTGCCAGCAGCCTTAAGGGTTCTTCACCCCTCCACTTT.

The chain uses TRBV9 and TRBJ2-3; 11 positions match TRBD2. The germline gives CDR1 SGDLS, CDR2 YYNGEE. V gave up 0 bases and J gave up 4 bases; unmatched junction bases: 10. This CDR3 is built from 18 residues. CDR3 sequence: CASSVDPLAGEKADTQYF. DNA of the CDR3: TGTGCCAGCAGCGTAGACCCACTAGCGGGAGAGAAGGCAGATACGCAGTATTTT.

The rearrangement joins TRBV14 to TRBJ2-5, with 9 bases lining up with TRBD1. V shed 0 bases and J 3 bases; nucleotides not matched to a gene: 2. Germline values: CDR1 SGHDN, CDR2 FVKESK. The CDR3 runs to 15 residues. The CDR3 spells CASSQEGTGKETQYF. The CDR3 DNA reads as TGTGCCAGCAGCCAAGAAGGGACAGGGAAAGAGACCCAGTACTTC.

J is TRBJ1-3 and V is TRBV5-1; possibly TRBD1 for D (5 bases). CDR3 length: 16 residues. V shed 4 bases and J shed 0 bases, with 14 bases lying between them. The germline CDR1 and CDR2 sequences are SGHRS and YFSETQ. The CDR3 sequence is CASSPAIGTSGNTIYF. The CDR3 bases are TGCGCCAGCAGCCCCGCTATAGGGACCTCTGGAAACACCATATATTTT.

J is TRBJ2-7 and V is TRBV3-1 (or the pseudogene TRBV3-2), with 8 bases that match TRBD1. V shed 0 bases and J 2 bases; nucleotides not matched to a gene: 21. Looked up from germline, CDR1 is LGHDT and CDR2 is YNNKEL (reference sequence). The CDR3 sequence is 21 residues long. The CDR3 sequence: CASSQDRWTGLEQGRPYEQYF. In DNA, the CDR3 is TGTGCCAGCAGCCAAGATCGGTGGACAGGGTTGGAACAAGGAAGGCCCTACGAGCAGTACTTC.

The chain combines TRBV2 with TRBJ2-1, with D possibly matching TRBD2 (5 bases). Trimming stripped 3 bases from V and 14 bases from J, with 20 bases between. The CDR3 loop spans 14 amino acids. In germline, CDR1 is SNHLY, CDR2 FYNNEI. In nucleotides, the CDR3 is TGTGCCAGCAGTGAGGGTCAGAGTCGAGGGCCGGAGTTCTTC. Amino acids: CASSEGQSRGPEFF.

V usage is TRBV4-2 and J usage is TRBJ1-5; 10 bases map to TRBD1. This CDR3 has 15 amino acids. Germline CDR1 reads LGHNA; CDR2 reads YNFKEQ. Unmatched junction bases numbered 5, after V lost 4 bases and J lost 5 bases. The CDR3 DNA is TGTGCCAGCAGCCGGGACAGGGGATCAGATCAGCCCCAGCATTTT. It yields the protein CASSRDRGSDQPQHF.

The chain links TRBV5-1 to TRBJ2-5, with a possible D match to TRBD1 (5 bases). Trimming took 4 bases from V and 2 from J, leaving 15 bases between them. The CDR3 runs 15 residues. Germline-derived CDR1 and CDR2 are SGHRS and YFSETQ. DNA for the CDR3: TGCGCCAGCAGCCCCCGGATTGGGGCACAAGAGACCCAGTACTTC. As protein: CASSPRIGAQETQYF.

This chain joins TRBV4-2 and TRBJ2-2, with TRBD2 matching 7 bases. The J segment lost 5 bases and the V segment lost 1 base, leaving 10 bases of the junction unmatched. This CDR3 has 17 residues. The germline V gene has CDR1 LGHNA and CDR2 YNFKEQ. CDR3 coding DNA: TGTGCCAGCAGCCAAGGGGGCTTAGGGAGGGCTACCGGGGAGCTGTTTTTT. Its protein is CASSQGGLGRATGELFF.

CDR3 loop: CASSLTSGSSYNSPLHF. Written as DNA, the CDR3 is TGTGCCAGCAGCCTTACCTCGGGGAGCTCCTATAATTCACCCCTCCACTTT. The gene calls are TRBV3-1 (or the pseudogene TRBV3-2) and TRBJ1-6; D is unresolved. CDR1 is LGHDT, CDR2 YNNKEL, per germline (reference sequence). This CDR3 contains 17 residues. The ends were cut back, 4 bases at V and 0 bases at J, with 13 bases in the middle.

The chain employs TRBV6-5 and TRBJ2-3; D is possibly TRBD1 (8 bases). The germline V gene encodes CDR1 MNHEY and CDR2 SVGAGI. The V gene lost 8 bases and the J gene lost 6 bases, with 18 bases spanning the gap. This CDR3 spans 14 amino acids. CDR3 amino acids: CASWGQVSGDTQYF. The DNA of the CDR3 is TGTGCCAGCTGGGGACAGGTTAGCGGGGATACGCAGTATTTT.

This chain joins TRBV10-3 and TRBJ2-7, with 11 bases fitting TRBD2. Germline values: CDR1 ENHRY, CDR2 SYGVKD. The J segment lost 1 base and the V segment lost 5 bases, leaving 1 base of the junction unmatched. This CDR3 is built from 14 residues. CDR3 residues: CAISSSGRSYEQYF. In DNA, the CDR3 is TGTGCCATCAGTTCTAGCGGGAGGTCCTACGAGCAGTACTTC.

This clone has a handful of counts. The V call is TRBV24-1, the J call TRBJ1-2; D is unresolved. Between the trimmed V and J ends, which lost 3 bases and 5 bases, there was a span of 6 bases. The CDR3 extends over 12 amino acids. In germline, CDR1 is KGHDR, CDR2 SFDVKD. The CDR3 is CATSDGRYGYTF. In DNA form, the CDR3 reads TGTGCCACCAGTGATGGCAGGTATGGCTACACCTTC.

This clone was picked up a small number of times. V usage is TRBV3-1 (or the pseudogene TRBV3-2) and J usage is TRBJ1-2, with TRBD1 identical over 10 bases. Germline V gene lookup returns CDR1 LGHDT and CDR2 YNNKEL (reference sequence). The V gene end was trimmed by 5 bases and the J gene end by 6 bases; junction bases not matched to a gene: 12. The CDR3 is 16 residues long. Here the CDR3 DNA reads TGTGCCAGCAGCACCCTGGGGGACAGGGGATGGAATGGCTACACCTTC. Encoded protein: CASSTLGDRGWNGYTF.

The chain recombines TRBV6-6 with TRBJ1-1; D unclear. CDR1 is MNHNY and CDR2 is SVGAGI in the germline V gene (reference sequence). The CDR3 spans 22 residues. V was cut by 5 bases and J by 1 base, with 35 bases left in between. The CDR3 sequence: CASSRDIRTLKLSGGKNTEAFF. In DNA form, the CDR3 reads TGTGCCAGCAGTCGAGACATAAGAACACTGAAGCTTTCTGGTGGCAAGAACACTGAAGCTTTCTTT.

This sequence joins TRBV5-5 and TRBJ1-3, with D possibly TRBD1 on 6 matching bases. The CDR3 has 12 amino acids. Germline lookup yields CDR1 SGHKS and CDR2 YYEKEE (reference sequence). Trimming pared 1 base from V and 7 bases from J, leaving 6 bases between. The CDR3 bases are TGTGCCAGCAGCTTGACAGGGAACACCATATATTTT. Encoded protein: CASSLTGNTIYF. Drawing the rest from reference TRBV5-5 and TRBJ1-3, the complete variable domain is DAGVTQSPTHLIKTRGQQVTLRCSPISGHKSVSWYQQVLGQGPQFIFQYYEKEERGRGNFPDRFSARQFPNYSSELNVNALLLGDSALYLCASSLTGNTIYFGEGSWLTVV.

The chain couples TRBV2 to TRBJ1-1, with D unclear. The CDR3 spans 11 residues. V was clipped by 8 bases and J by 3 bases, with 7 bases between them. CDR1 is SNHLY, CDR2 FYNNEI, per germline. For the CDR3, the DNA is TGTGCCAGCGGACCGTACACTGAAGCTTTCTTT. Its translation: CASGPYTEAFF. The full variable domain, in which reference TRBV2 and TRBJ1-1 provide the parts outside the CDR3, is EPEVTQTPSHQVTQMGQEVILRCVPISNHLYFYWYRQILGQKVEFLVSFYNNEISEKSEIFDDQFSVERPDGSNFTLKIRSTKLEDSAMYFCASGPYTEAFFGQGTRLTVV.

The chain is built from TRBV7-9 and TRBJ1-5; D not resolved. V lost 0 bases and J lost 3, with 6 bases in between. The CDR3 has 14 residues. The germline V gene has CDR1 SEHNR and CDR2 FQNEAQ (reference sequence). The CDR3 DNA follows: TGTGCCAGCAGCTTAGCAGGTTCCAATCAGCCCCAGCATTTT. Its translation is CASSLAGSNQPQHF.